Listed here is a single T cell receptor beta chain. Clones were read by immunoSEQ multiplex PCR, and TCRdb kept only the in-frame ones, dropping some. The sample holds about 200,000 clones; 70% to 85% are singletons and the top ten take roughly 13%. The V gene end was trimmed by 5 bases and the J gene end by 6 bases; junction bases not matched to a gene: 7. The CDR3 contains 15 residues. Germline V lookup: CDR1 MNHEY, CDR2 SVGAGI. These data are taken from a study of blood T cell repertoires in COVID-19. Study-level background: The United States, Italy and Spain were the sources of the acute and convalescent COVID-19 samples.

The source is a human donor in a cohort sampled during active COVID-19. What was sequenced was peripheral blood. The chain joins TRBV6-5 to TRBJ2-1, with 10 nucleotides matching TRBD2. The CDR3, as DNA: TGTGCCAGCAGTCGCCCTAGCGGGAGTTCCAATGAGCAGTTCTTC. Translating gives CASSRPSGSSNEQFF.